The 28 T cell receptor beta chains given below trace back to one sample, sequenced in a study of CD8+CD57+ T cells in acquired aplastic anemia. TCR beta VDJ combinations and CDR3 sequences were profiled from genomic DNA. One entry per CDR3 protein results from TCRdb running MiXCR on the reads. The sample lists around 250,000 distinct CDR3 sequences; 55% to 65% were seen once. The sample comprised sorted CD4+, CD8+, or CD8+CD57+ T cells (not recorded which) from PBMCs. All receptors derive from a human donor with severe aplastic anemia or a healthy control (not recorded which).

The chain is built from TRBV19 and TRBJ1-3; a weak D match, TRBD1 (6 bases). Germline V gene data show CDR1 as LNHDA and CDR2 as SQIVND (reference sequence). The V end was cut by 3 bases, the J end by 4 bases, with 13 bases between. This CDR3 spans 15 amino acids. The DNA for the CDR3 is TGTGCCAGTAGTATGAAGGGGGGGGTCGGAAACACCATATATTTT. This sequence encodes CASSMKGGVGNTIYF.

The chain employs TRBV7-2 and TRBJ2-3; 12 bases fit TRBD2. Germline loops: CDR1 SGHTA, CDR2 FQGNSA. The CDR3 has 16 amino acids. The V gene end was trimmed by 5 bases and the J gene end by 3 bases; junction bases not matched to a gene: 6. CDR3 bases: TGTGCCAGCAGCCCTACTAGCGGGGGGATGACAGATACGCAGTATTTT. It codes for CASSPTSGGMTDTQYF.

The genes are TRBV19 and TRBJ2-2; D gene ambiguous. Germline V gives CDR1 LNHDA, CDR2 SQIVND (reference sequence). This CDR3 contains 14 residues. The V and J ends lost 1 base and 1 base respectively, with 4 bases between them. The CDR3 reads CASSIARNTGELFF. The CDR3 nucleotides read TGTGCCAGTAGTATAGCAAGGAACACCGGGGAGCTGTTTTTT.

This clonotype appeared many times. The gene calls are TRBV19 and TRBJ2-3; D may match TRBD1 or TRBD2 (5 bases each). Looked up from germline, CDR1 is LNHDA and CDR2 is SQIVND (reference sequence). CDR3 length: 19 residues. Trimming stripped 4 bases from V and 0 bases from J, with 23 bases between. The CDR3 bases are TGTGCCAGTAGTAAGGGACGGACCTCCAACTTGTTTAGCACAGATACGCAGTATTTT. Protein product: CASSKGRTSNLFSTDTQYF.

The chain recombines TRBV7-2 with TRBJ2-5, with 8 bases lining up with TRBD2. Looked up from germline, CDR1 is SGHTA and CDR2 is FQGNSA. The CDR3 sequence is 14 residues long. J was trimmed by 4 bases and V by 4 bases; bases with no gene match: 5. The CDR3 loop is CASSSRGGGETQYF. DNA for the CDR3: TGTGCCAGCAGCTCCCGGGGGGGGGGAGAGACCCAGTACTTC.

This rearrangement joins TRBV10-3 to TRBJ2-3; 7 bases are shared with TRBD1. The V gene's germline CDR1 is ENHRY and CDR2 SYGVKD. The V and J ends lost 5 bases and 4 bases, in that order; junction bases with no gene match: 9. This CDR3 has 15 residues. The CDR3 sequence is CAISRSVRGSDTQYF. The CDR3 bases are TGTGCCATCAGTCGCTCAGTCAGGGGGTCAGATACGCAGTATTTT.

This CDR3 reads CASSVKREHNEQFF. The CDR3 region has the DNA TGTGCCAGTAGTGTAAAACGGGAGCACAATGAGCAGTTCTTC. The rearrangement links TRBV19 to TRBJ2-1; maybe TRBD2 (6 bases). The V gene's germline CDR1 is LNHDA and CDR2 SQIVND (reference sequence). Trimming took 5 bases from V and 5 from J, leaving 13 bases between them. The length of the CDR3 is 14 residues.

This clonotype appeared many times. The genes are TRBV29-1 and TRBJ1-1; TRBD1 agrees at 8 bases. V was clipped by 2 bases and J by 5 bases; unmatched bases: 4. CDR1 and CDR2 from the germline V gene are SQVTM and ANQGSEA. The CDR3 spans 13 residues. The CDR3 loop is CSVEPQGETEAFF. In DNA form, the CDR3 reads TGCAGCGTTGAACCACAGGGGGAGACTGAAGCTTTCTTT.

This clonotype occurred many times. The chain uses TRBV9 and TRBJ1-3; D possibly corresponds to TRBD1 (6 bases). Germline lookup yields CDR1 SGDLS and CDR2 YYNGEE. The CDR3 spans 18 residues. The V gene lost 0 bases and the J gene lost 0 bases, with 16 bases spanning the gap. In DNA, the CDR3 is TGTGCCAGCAGCGTAGTGGCCCAAGGGGGATCCTCTGGAAACACCATATATTTT. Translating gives CASSVVAQGGSSGNTIYF.

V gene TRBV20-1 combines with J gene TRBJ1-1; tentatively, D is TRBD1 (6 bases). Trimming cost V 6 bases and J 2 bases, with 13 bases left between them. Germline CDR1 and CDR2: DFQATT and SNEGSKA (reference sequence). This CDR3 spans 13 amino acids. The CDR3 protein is CSALQGGNTEAFF. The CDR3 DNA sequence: TGCAGTGCCCTACAGGGAGGCAACACTGAAGCTTTCTTT.

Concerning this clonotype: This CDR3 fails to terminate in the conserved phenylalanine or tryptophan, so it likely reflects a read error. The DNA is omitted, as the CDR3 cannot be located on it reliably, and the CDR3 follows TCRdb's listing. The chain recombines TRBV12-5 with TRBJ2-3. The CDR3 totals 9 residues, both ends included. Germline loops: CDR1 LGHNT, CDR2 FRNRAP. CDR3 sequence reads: CASGLVQSV.

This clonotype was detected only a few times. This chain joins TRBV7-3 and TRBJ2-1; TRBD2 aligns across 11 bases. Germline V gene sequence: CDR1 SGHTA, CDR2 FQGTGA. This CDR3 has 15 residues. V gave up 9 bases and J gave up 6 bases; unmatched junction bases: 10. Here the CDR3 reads CASSPFTSGSNEQFF. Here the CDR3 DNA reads TGTGCCAGTAGTCCCTTTACTAGCGGGAGCAATGAGCAGTTCTTC.

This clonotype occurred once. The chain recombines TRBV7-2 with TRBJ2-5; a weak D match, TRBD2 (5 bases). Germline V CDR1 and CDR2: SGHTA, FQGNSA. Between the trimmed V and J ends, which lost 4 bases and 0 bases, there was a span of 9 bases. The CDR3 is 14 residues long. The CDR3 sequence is CASSSTGYQETQYF. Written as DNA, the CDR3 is TGTGCCAGCAGCTCGACGGGGTACCAAGAGACCCAGTACTTC.

The chain's CDR3 is CASSFAGTGYNEQFF. In DNA, the CDR3 is TGTGCCAGCAGCTTCGCCGGGACAGGGTACAATGAGCAGTTCTTC. The chain employs TRBV7-2 and TRBJ2-1, with 9 nucleotides matching TRBD1. After removal of 3 bases from V and 4 bases from J, the junction contained 4 bases not matched to a gene. This CDR3 has 15 amino acids. The V gene's germline CDR1 is SGHTA and CDR2 FQGNSA.

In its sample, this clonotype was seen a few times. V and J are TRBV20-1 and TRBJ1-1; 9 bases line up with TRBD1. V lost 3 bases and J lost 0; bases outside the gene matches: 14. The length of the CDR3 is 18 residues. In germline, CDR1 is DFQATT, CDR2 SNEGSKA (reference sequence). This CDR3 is CSASLIPRGTGMNTEAFF. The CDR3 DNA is TGCAGTGCTAGTTTGATCCCTCGCGGGACAGGGATGAACACTGAAGCTTTCTTT.

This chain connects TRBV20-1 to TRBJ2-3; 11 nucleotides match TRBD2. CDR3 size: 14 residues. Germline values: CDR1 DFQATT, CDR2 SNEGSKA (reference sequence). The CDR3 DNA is TGCAGCACCACTAGCGGGGGTTTCACAGATACGCAGTATTTT. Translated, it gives CSTTSGGFTDTQYF.

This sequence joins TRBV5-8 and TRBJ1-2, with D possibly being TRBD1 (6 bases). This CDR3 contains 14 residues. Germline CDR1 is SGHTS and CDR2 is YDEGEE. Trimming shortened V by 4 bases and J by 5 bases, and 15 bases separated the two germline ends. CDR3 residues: CASSARDTRYGYTF. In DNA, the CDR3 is TGTGCCAGCAGCGCCCGGGACACCCGTTATGGCTACACCTTC.

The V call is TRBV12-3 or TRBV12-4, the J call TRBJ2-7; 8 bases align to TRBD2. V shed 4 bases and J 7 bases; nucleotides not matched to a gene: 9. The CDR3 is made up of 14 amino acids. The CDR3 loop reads CASSYGGRWVEQYF. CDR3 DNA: TGTGCCAGCAGTTACGGCGGGAGGTGGGTTGAGCAGTACTTC.

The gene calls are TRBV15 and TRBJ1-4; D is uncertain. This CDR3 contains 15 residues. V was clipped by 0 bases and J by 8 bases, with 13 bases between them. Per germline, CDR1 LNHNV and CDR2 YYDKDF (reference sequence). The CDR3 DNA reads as TGTGCCACCAGCAGAGATATCCGGAGGGAGGAAAAACTGTTTTTT. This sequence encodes CATSRDIRREEKLFF.

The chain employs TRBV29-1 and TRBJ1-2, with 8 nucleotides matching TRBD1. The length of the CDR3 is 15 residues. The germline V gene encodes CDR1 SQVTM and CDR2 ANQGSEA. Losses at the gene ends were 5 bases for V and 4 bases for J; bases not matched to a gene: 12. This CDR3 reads CSVRWTGQQSYGYTF. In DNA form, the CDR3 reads TGCAGCGTTCGCTGGACAGGGCAACAGTCCTATGGCTACACCTTC.

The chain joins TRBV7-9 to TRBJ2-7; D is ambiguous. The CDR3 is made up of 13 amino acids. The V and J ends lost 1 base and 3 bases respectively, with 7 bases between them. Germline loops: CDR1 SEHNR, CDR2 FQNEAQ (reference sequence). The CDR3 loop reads CASSLDGHYEQYF. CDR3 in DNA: TGTGCCAGCAGCTTAGACGGGCACTACGAGCAGTACTTC.

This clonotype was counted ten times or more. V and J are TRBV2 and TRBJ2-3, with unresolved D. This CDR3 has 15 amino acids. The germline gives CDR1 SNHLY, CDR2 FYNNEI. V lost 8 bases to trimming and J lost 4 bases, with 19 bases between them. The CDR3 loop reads CASVPRWPEADTQYF. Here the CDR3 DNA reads TGTGCCAGCGTCCCAAGGTGGCCAGAGGCAGATACGCAGTATTTT.

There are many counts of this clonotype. The CDR3 DNA sequence: TGTGCCAGCAGGAGGGACAGCCTCAAAGAGACCCAGTACTTC. It specifies CASRRDSLKETQYF. The chain joins TRBV6-5 to TRBJ2-5, with 7 bases fitting TRBD1. V trimming: 6 bases; J trimming: 3 bases; junction bases outside the gene matches: 7. Looked up from germline, CDR1 is MNHEY and CDR2 is SVGAGI. CDR3 size: 14 residues.

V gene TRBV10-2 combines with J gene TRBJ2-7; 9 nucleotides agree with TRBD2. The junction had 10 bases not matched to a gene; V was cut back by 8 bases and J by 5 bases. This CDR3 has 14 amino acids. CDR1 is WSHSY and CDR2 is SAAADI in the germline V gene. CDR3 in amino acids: CASGNQREVHEQYF. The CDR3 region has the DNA TGCGCCAGCGGGAATCAGCGGGAGGTCCACGAGCAGTACTTC.

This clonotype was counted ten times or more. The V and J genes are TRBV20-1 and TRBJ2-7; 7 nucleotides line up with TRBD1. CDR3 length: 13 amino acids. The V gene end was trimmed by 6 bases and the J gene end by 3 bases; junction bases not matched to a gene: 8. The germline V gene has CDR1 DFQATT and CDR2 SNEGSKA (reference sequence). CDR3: CSAKDRLVYEQYF. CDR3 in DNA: TGCAGTGCGAAGGACAGGCTAGTCTACGAGCAGTACTTC.

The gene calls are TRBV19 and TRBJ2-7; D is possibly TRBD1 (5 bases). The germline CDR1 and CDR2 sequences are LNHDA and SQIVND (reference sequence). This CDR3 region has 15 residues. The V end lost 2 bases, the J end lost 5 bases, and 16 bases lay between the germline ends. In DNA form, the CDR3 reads TGTGCCAGTAGTATATCGGACAATGGTAGGAACGAGCAGTACTTC. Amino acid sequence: CASSISDNGRNEQYF.

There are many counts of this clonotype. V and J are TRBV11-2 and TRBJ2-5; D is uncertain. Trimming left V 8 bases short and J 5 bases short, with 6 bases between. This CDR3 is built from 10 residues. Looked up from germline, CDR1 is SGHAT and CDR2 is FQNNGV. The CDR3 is CASGRETQYF. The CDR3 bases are TGTGCCAGCGGACGGGAGACCCAGTACTTC.

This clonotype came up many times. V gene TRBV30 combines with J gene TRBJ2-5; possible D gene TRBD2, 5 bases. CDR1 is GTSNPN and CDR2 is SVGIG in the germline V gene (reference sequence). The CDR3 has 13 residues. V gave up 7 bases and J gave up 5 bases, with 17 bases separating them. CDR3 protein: CASLKGAGETQYF. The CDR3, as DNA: TGTGCCTCTCTCAAGGGAGCTGGGGAGACCCAGTACTTC.